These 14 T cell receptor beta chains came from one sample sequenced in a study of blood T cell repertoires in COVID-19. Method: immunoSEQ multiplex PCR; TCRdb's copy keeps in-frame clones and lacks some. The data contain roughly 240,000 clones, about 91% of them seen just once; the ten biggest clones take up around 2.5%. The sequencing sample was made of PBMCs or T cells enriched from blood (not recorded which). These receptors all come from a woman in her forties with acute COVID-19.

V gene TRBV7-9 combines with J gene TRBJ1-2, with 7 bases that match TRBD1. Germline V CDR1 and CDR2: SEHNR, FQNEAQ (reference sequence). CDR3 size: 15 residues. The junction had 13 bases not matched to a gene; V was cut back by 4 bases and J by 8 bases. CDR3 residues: CASSSRGAGGSGYTF. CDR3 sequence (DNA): TGTGCCAGCAGCTCCCGAGGGGCAGGGGGTAGCGGCTACACCTTC. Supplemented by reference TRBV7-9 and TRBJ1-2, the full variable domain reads DTGVSQNPRHKITKRGQNVTFRCDPISEHNRLYWYRQTLGQGPEFLTYFQNEAQLEKSRLLSDRFSAERPKGSFSTLEIQRTEQGDSAMYLCASSSRGAGGSGYTFGSGTRLTVV.

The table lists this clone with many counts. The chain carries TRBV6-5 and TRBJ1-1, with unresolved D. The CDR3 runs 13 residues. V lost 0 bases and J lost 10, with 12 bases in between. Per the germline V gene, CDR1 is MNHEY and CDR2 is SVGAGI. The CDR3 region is CASSYSRARGAFF. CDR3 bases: TGTGCCAGCAGTTACTCAAGGGCGCGGGGAGCTTTCTTT.

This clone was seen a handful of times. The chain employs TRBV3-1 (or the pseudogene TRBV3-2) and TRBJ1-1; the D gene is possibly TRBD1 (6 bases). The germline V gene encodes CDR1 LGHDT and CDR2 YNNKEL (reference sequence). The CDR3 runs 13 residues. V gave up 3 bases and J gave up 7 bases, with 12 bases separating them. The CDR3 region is CASSHLQGIEAFF. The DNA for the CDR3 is TGTGCCAGCAGCCACCTCCAGGGGATTGAAGCTTTCTTT.

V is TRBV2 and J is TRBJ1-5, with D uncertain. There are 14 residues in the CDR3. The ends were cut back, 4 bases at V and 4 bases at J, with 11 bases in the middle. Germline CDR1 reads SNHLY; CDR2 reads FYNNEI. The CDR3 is CASSGYQANQPQHF. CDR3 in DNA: TGTGCCAGCAGTGGGTATCAGGCTAATCAGCCCCAGCATTTT.

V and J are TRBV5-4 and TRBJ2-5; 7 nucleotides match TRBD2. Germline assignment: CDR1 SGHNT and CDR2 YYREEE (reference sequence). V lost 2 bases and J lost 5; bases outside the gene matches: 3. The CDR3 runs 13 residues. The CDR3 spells CASSFGGGETQYF. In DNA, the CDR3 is TGTGCCAGCAGCTTCGGGGGAGGGGAGACCCAGTACTTC. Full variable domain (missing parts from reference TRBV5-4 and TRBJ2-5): ETGVTQSPTHLIKTRGQQVTLRCSSQSGHNTVSWYQQALGQGPQFIFQYYREEENGRGNFPPRFSGLQFPNYSSELNVNALELDDSALYLCASSFGGGETQYFGPGTRLLVL.

CDR3 sequence (DNA): TGTGCCAGCAGCCTAGGAGGGGGCTCTGGAAACACCATATATTTT. Its protein product is CASSLGGGSGNTIYF. The chain has TRBV7-8 and TRBJ1-3; TRBD1 might be the D (6 bases). Germline V gene lookup returns CDR1 SGHVS and CDR2 FQNEAQ. Trimming removed 5 bases at V and 0 bases at J, with 11 bases between. There are 15 residues in the CDR3.

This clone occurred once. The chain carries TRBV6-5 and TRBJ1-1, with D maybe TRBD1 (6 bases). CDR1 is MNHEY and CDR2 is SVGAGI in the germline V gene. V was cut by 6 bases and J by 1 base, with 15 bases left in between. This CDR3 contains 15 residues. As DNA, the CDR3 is TGTGCCAGCAGGAGCCGATGGACAGCGAACACTGAAGCTTTCTTT. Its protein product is CASRSRWTANTEAFF.

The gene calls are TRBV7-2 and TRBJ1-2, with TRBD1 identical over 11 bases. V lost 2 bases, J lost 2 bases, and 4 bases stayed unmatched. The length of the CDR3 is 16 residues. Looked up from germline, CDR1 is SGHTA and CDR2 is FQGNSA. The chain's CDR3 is CASSLLRDRGNYGYTF. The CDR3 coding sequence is TGTGCCAGCAGCTTATTAAGGGACAGGGGGAACTATGGCTACACCTTC.

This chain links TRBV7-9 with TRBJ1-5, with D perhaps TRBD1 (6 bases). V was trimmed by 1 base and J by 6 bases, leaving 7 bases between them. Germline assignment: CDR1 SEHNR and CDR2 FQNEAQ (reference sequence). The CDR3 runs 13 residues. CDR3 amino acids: CASSLDRAQPQHF. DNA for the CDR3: TGTGCCAGCAGCTTAGACAGGGCTCAGCCCCAGCATTTT.

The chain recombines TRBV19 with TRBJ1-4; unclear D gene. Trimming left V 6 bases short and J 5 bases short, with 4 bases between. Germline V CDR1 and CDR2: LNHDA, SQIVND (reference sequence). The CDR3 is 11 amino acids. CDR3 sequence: CASSLNEKLFF. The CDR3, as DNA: TGTGCCAGTAGCCTGAATGAAAAACTGTTTTTT.

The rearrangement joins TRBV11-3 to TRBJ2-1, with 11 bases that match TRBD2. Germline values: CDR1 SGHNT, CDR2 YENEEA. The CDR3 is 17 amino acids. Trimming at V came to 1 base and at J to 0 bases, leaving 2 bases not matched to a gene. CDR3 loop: CASSLGLAGSSYNEQFF. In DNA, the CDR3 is TGTGCCAGCAGCTTAGGACTAGCGGGGAGCTCCTACAATGAGCAGTTCTTC.

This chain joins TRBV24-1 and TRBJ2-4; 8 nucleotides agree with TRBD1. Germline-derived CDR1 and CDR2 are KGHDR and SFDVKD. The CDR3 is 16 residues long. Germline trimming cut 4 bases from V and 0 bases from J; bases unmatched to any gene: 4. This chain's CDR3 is CATSETGAKAKNIQYF. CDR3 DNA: TGTGCCACCAGTGAGACAGGGGCCAAAGCCAAAAACATTCAGTACTTC.

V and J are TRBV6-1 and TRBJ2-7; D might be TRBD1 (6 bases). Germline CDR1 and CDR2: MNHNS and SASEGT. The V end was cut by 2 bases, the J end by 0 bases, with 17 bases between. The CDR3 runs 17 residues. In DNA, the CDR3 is TGTGCCAGCAGTGAATACAAAATCCGGGACATCTCCTACGAGCAGTACTTC. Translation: CASSEYKIRDISYEQYF.

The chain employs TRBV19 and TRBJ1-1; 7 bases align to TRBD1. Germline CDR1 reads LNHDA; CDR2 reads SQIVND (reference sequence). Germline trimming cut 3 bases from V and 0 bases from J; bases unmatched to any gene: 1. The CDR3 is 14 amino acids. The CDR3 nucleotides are TGTGCCAGTAGTATGACAGGGCTGAACACTGAAGCTTTCTTT. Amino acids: CASSMTGLNTEAFF.